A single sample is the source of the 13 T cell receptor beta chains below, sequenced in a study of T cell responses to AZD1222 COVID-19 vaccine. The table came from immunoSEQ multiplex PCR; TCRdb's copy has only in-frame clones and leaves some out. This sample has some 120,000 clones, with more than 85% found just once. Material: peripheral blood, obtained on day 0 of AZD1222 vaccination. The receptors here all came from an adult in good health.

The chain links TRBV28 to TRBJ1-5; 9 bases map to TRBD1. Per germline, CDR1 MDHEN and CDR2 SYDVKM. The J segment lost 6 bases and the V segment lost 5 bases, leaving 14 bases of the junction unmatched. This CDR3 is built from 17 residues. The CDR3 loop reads CASSPPGQGRFGQPQHF. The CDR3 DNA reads TGTGCCAGCAGTCCGCCGGGACAGGGCCGGTTTGGTCAGCCCCAGCATTTT.

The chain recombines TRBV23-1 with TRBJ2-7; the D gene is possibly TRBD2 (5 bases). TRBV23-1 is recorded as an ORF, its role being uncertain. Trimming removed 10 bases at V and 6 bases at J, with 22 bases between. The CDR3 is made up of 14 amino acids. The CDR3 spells CATSKEGRLTEQYF. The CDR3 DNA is TGCGCCACCTCGAAAGAGGGCAGGCTCACCGAGCAGTACTTC.

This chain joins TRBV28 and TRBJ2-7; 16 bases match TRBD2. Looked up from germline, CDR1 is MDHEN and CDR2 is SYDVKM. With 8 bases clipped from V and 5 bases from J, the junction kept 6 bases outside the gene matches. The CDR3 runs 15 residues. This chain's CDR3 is CASLGTSGGAHEQYF. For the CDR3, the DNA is TGTGCCAGCCTCGGGACTAGCGGGGGGGCCCACGAGCAGTACTTC.

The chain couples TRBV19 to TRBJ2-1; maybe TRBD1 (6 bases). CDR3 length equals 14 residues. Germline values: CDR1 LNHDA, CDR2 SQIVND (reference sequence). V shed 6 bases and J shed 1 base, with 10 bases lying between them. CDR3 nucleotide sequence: TGTGCCAGTAGGGGCAGGGGTTCCTACAATGAGCAGTTCTTC. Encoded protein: CASRGRGSYNEQFF.

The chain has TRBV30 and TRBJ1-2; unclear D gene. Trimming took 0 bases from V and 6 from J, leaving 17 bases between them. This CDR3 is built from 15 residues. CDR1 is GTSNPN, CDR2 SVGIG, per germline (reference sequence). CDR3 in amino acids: CAWSVGREEFHGYTF. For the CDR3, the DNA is TGTGCCTGGAGTGTTGGGAGGGAGGAGTTCCATGGCTACACCTTC.

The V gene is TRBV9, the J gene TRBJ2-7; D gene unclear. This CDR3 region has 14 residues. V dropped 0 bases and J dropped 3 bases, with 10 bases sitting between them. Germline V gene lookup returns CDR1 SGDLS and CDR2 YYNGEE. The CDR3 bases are TGTGCCAGCAGCGTAGCAGGAAATGACTACGAGCAGTACTTC. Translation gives CASSVAGNDYEQYF.

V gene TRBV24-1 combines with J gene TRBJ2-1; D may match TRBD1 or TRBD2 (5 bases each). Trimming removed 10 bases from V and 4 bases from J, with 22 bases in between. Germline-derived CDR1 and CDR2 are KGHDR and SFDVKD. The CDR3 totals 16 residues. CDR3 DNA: TGTGCCACGGGGGATTCGCAACAATTCGTTTACAATGAGCAGTTCTTC. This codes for CATGDSQQFVYNEQFF.

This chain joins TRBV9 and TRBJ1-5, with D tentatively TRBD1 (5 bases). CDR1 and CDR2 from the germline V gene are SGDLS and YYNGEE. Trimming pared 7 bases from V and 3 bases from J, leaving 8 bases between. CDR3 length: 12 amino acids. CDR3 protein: CASGGANQPQHF. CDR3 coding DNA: TGTGCCAGCGGAGGGGCCAATCAGCCCCAGCATTTT.

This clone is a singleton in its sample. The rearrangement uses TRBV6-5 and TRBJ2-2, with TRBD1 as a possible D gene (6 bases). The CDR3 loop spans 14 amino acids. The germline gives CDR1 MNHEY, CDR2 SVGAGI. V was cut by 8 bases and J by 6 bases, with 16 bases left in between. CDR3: CASGARGGAGELFF. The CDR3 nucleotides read TGTGCCAGCGGAGCCAGGGGCGGAGCCGGGGAGCTGTTTTTT.

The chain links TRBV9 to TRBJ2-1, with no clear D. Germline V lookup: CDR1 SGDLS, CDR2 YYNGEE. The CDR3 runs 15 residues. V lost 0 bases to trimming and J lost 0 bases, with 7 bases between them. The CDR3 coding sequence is TGTGCCAGCAGCGTAGCCCCGAGCTCCTACAATGAGCAGTTCTTC. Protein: CASSVAPSSYNEQFF.

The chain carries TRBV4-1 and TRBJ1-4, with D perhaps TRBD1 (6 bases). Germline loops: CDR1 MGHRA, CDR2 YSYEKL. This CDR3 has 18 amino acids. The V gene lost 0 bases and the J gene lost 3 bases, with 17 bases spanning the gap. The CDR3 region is CASSQDPGASLANEKLFF. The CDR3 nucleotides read TGCGCCAGCAGCCAAGATCCGGGGGCTTCATTGGCTAATGAAAAACTGTTTTTT.

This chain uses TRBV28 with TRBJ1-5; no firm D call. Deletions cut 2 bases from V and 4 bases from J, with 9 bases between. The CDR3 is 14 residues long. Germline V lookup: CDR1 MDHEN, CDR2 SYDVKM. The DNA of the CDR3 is TGTGCCAGCAGTTTACAATCCGTTAATCAGCCCCAGCATTTT. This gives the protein CASSLQSVNQPQHF.

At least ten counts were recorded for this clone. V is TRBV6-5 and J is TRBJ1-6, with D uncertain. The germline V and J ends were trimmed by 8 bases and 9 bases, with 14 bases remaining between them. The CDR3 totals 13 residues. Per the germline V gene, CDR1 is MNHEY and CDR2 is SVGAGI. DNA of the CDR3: TGTGCCAGCGCAAATGGGGAAACTTCACCCCTCCACTTT. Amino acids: CASANGETSPLHF.